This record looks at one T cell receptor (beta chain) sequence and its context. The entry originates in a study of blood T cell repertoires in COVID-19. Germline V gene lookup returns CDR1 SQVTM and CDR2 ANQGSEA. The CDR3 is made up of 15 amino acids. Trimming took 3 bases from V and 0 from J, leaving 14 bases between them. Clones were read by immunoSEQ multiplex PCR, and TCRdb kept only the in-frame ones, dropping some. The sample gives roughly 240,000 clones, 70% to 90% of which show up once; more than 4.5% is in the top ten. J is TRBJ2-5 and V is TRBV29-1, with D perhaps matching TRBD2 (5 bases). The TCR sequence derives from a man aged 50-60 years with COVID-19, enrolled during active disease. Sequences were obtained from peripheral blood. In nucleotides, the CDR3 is TGCAGCGTTGAGGCGAGGGTCCTGTACCAAGAGACCCAGTACTTC. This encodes CSVEARVLYQETQYF.